Listed here are 20 T cell receptor beta chains from one sample, sequenced in a study of cytotoxic CD8 clonotypes in ibrutinib-treated CLL. TCRdb's table, derived via immunoSEQ multiplex PCR, lists solely in-frame clones and lacks some. The sample lists about 140,000 clones, 80% to 95% occurring once. The sample consisted of PBMCs, taken after 12 months of ibrutinib treatment. The source of these receptors is a human donor with chronic lymphocytic leukemia.

This clone has just a few counts. J is TRBJ1-5 and V is TRBV27; D perhaps matches TRBD1 (5 bases). The CDR3 is 15 amino acids. Germline CDR1 is MNHEY and CDR2 is SMNVEV (reference sequence). V lost 3 bases and J lost 6, with 15 bases in between. The CDR3 loop reads CASSLLGTNLQPQHF. CDR3 in DNA: TGTGCCAGCAGTTTGCTCGGGACTAATCTTCAGCCCCAGCATTTT.

The chain carries TRBV5-1 and TRBJ1-1; D unclear. This CDR3 comprises 14 residues. V dropped 0 bases and J dropped 1 base, with 7 bases sitting between them. Germline V gene lookup returns CDR1 SGHRS and CDR2 YFSETQ. The CDR3 protein is CASSLGGGNTEAFF. CDR3 in DNA: TGCGCCAGCAGCTTGGGGGGTGGGAACACTGAAGCTTTCTTT.

This chain uses TRBV5-1 with TRBJ1-2, with D perhaps TRBD1 (5 bases). Trimming took 4 bases from V and 4 from J, leaving 8 bases between them. The CDR3 extends over 12 amino acids. Germline CDR1 SGHRS, CDR2 YFSETQ. The CDR3 DNA sequence: TGCGCCAGCAGCGTCCAGGGCTATGGCTACACCTTC. Translated, it gives CASSVQGYGYTF.

This clone showed up just once. The V and J genes are TRBV19 and TRBJ2-7; D remains ambiguous. Trimming removed 6 bases from V and 3 bases from J, with 15 bases in between. From germline, CDR1 is LNHDA and CDR2 SQIVND (reference sequence). The CDR3 spans 14 residues. DNA of the CDR3: TGTGCCAGTAGGGACCCAGCGAATTTCTACGAGCAGTACTTC. It translates to CASRDPANFYEQYF. Filled out from reference TRBV19 and TRBJ2-7, the complete variable domain reads DGGITQSPKYLFRKEGQNVTLSCEQNLNHDAMYWYRQDPGQGLRLIYYSQIVNDFQKGDIAEGYSVSREKKESFPLTVTSAQKNPTAFYLCASRDPANFYEQYFGPGTRLTVT.

V and J are TRBV30 and TRBJ2-2; perhaps TRBD2 as D (7 bases). The CDR3 totals 15 residues. Germline V gene sequence: CDR1 GTSNPN, CDR2 SVGIG (reference sequence). Trimming pared 7 bases from V and 0 bases from J, leaving 15 bases between. DNA of the CDR3: TGTGCCTCGAGAGGGGGGGAAGCGAACACCGGGGAGCTGTTTTTT. It specifies CASRGGEANTGELFF.

The chain has TRBV9 and TRBJ2-1, with D unclear. Per germline, CDR1 SGDLS and CDR2 YYNGEE. The CDR3 has 11 residues. V shed 3 bases and J shed 8 bases, with 6 bases lying between them. The CDR3 loop reads CASSDWHEQFF. The CDR3 nucleotides read TGTGCCAGCAGCGACTGGCATGAGCAGTTCTTC.

This clone was picked up one time. The chain couples TRBV28 to TRBJ2-7; no clear D. Germline CDR1 is MDHEN and CDR2 is SYDVKM. This CDR3 spans 11 amino acids. Trimming shortened V by 5 bases and J by 2 bases, and 4 bases separated the two germline ends. The CDR3 loop reads CASSATYEQYF. The CDR3 coding sequence is TGTGCCAGCAGTGCAACCTACGAGCAGTACTTC. The whole variable domain, filled in from reference TRBV28 and TRBJ2-7, reads DVKVTQSSRYLVKRTGEKVFLECVQDMDHENMFWYRQDPGLGLRLIYFSYDVKMKEKGDIPEGYSVSREKKERFSLILESASTNQTSMYLCASSATYEQYFGPGTRLTVT.

This chain connects TRBV7-6 to TRBJ2-1, with 8 bases fitting TRBD2. CDR1 is SGHVS and CDR2 is FNYEAQ in the germline V gene. The CDR3 extends over 13 amino acids. Losses at the gene ends were 4 bases for V and 6 bases for J; bases not matched to a gene: 2. CDR3 bases: TGTGCCAGCAGCTCCACTAGCGGCAATGAGCAGTTCTTC. Its protein product is CASSSTSGNEQFF. The full variable domain, its missing parts supplied by reference TRBV7-6 and TRBJ2-1, is GAGVSQSPRYKVTKRGQDVALRCDPISGHVSLYWYRQALGQGPEFLTYFNYEAQQDKSGLPNDRFSAERPEGSISTLTIQRTEQRDSAMYRCASSSTSGNEQFFGPGTRLTVL.

This clone has a handful of counts. The rearrangement joins TRBV19 to TRBJ1-2; D gene uncertain. V was clipped by 6 bases and J by 4 bases, with 3 bases between them. This CDR3 spans 10 amino acids. Germline CDR1 LNHDA, CDR2 SQIVND (reference sequence). CDR3 protein: CASSIYGYTF. In nucleotides, the CDR3 is TGTGCCAGTAGCATCTATGGCTACACCTTC.

The chain is built from TRBV5-4 and TRBJ2-1, with D possibly being TRBD1 or TRBD2 (5 bases each). Germline CDR1 SGHNT, CDR2 YYREEE (reference sequence). The CDR3 has 14 amino acids. V dropped 6 bases and J dropped 10 bases, with 20 bases sitting between them. The CDR3 sequence is CASNPGRVRDEQFF. The CDR3 coding sequence is TGTGCCAGCAACCCCGGTCGGGTTAGGGACGAGCAGTTCTTC. Full variable domain (missing parts from reference TRBV5-4 and TRBJ2-1): ETGVTQSPTHLIKTRGQQVTLRCSSQSGHNTVSWYQQALGQGPQFIFQYYREEENGRGNFPPRFSGLQFPNYSSELNVNALELDDSALYLCASNPGRVRDEQFFGPGTRLTVL.

The genes are TRBV28 and TRBJ2-7, with no clear D. This CDR3 spans 10 amino acids. The V and J ends lost 10 bases and 3 bases respectively, with 7 bases between them. From germline, CDR1 is MDHEN and CDR2 SYDVKM. DNA for the CDR3: TGTGCCACCCGGAGCTACGAGCAGTACTTC. The encoded protein is CATRSYEQYF.

The chain recombines TRBV30 with TRBJ2-7, with D perhaps TRBD1 or TRBD2 (5 bases each). V gave up 6 bases and J gave up 5 bases, with 20 bases separating them. Germline CDR1 and CDR2: GTSNPN and SVGIG (reference sequence). CDR3 length: 14 amino acids. CDR3 in amino acids: CACPAAGSTDEQYF. CDR3 in DNA: TGTGCCTGCCCCGCGGCAGGGAGTACCGACGAGCAGTACTTC. The whole variable domain, remainder taken from reference TRBV30 and TRBJ2-7, is SQTIHQWPATLVQPVGSPLSLECTVEGTSNPNLYWYRQAAGRGLQLLFYSVGIGQISSEVPQNLSASRPQDRQFILSSKKLLLSDSGFYLCACPAAGSTDEQYFGPGTRLTVT.

V usage is TRBV13 and J usage is TRBJ2-3, with TRBD2 identical over 9 bases. V trimming: 5 bases; J trimming: 3 bases; junction bases outside the gene matches: 12. CDR1 is PRHDT, CDR2 FYEKMQ, per germline (reference sequence). The CDR3 spans 17 residues. The CDR3 nucleotides read TGTGCCAGCAGCGCCCAGGGAAGCGGGAGGAGGACAGATACGCAGTATTTT. Residues: CASSAQGSGRRTDTQYF.

The J gene is TRBJ1-2, the V gene TRBV7-9; no definite D call. V lost 1 base and J 6 bases, leaving 12 bases between the germline ends. This CDR3 has 14 residues. Germline CDR1 and CDR2: SEHNR and FQNEAQ (reference sequence). The CDR3 nucleotides read TGTGCCAGCAGCTTAGACGTGGAATGGAATGGCTACACCTTC. It specifies CASSLDVEWNGYTF.

The genes are TRBV11-2 and TRBJ2-5; TRBD1 agrees at 10 bases. Germline CDR1 is SGHAT and CDR2 is FQNNGV. Trimming removed 5 bases from V and 1 base from J; junction bases left unmatched: 4. This CDR3 region has 15 residues. The CDR3 DNA reads as TGTGCCAGCAGCCTTGGACAGGGGGGCCAAGAGACCCAGTACTTC. As protein: CASSLGQGGQETQYF. Supplemented by reference TRBV11-2 and TRBJ2-5, the full variable domain reads EAGVAQSPRYKIIEKRQSVAFWCNPISGHATLYWYQQILGQGPKLLIQFQNNGVVDDSQLPKDRFSAERLKGVDSTLKIQPAKLEDSAVYLCASSLGQGGQETQYFGPGTRLLVL.

V usage is TRBV30 and J usage is TRBJ2-2, with D tentatively TRBD1 (5 bases). Per the germline V gene, CDR1 is GTSNPN and CDR2 is SVGIG (reference sequence). The CDR3 sequence is 14 residues long. Between the trimmed V and J ends, which lost 5 bases and 1 base, there was a span of 11 bases. The CDR3 protein is CAWETEENTGELFF. The CDR3 nucleotides read TGTGCCTGGGAGACAGAGGAGAACACCGGGGAGCTGTTTTTT.

The rearrangement joins TRBV7-2 to TRBJ2-3, with 7 nucleotides matching TRBD1. Trimming removed 6 bases from V and 4 bases from J; junction bases left unmatched: 7. The CDR3 spans 14 residues. Germline loops: CDR1 SGHTA, CDR2 FQGNSA. Here the CDR3 DNA reads TGTGCCAGCAGTACAGGGGCTAGCTCAGATACGCAGTATTTT. It translates to CASSTGASSDTQYF.

This clone was seen a single time. The chain uses TRBV28 and TRBJ2-5; D uncertain. In germline, CDR1 is MDHEN, CDR2 SYDVKM. CDR3 length: 14 residues. The V end was cut by 6 bases, the J end by 4 bases, with 15 bases between. The CDR3: CASSWVGKGETQYF. The CDR3 bases are TGTGCCAGCAGCTGGGTGGGGAAGGGAGAGACCCAGTACTTC.

The table lists this clone with many counts. The genes are TRBV14 and TRBJ2-5, with D perhaps TRBD2 (5 bases). Looked up from germline, CDR1 is SGHDN and CDR2 is FVKESK. The CDR3 consists of 15 residues. Between the trimmed V and J ends, which lost 2 bases and 4 bases, there was a span of 14 bases. The DNA for the CDR3 is TGTGCCAGCAGCCAAATAGCGAGTCTCGGAGAGACCCAGTACTTC. The encoded protein is CASSQIASLGETQYF.

This rearrangement joins TRBV4-3 to TRBJ2-1; 8 bases match TRBD2. Germline lookup yields CDR1 LGHNA and CDR2 YSLEER. V lost 0 bases to trimming and J lost 7 bases; unmatched junction nucleotides: 5. The CDR3 runs 15 residues. This chain's CDR3 is CASSQEKGLGNEQFF. Written as DNA, the CDR3 is TGCGCCAGCAGCCAAGAGAAGGGACTAGGAAATGAGCAGTTCTTC.